Listed below are T cell receptor beta chains from one sample, sequenced in a study of blood T cell repertoires in COVID-19. Some clones are missing from TCRdb's copy, which holds only in-frame ones; the method was immunoSEQ multiplex PCR. The table includes 100,000 to 110,000 clones, almost 90% detected once. Source material: peripheral blood. These receptor sequences come from a human donor in a cohort sampled during active COVID-19. CDR3s include the opening cysteine and the closing phenylalanine or tryptophan. The D gene is left open where the match is weak. For some rows the clone size is stated as once, few or many, or as a class when expanded; others skip it.

d_call: -; j_call: TRBJ1-4; v_call: TRBV5-6; clone_size: -; cdr3_nt: TGTGCCAGCAGCCCTCGTGGGAGGAATGAAAAACTGTTTTTT; cdr3_aa: CASSPRGRNEKLFF
d_call: -; j_call: TRBJ1-5; v_call: TRBV25-1; clone_size: few; cdr3_nt: TGTGCCAGCAGTGAAAGCGGCAGGGGATTCGGTCAGCCCCAGCATTTT; cdr3_aa: CASSESGRGFGQPQHF
d_call: -; j_call: TRBJ2-7; v_call: TRBV7-9; clone_size: -; cdr3_nt: TGTGCCAGCAGCTTAGTAGGAGGGGCCCACGAGCAGTACTTC; cdr3_aa: CASSLVGGAHEQYF
d_call: -; j_call: TRBJ2-1; v_call: TRBV19; clone_size: -; cdr3_nt: TGTGCCAGTACTATTGGTACAGGAATGAGGCCCTACAATGAGCAGTTCTTC; cdr3_aa: CASTIGTGMRPYNEQFF
d_call: -; j_call: TRBJ1-2; v_call: TRBV19; clone_size: -; cdr3_nt: TGTGCCAGTAGTCACCATTCGGGGGGCTACACCTTC; cdr3_aa: CASSHHSGGYTF
d_call: TRBD2; j_call: TRBJ2-1; v_call: TRBV6-5; clone_size: -; cdr3_nt: TGTGCCAGCAGTCGCGGACTAGCGGGGGGGAATGAGCAGTTCTTC; cdr3_aa: CASSRGLAGGNEQFF
d_call: -; j_call: TRBJ2-3; v_call: TRBV7-2; clone_size: -; cdr3_nt: TGTGCCAGCAGCTTAAGGAGTCCTCCAGATACGCAGTATTTT; cdr3_aa: CASSLRSPPDTQYF
d_call: TRBD1; j_call: TRBJ1-5; v_call: TRBV7-2; clone_size: -; cdr3_nt: TGTGCCAGCAGCAGCGGACAGGCTAGCAATCAGCCCCAGCATTTT; cdr3_aa: CASSSGQASNQPQHF
d_call: TRBD1; j_call: TRBJ1-2; v_call: TRBV6-6; clone_size: -; cdr3_nt: TGTGCCAGCAGTCTCGGGGACAGTGCTGGCTACACCTTC; cdr3_aa: CASSLGDSAGYTF
d_call: -; j_call: TRBJ2-3; v_call: TRBV15; clone_size: -; cdr3_nt: TGTGCCACCAGCTCTCAATCATACGGTGCGCAGTATTTT; cdr3_aa: CATSSQSYGAQYF
d_call: TRBD1; j_call: TRBJ1-6; v_call: TRBV27; clone_size: -; cdr3_nt: TGTGCCAGCAGTAGAGGAGTGCCCTCCCCAGGGGACAGCCTCAATTCACCCCTCCACTTT; cdr3_aa: CASSRGVPSPGDSLNSPLHF
d_call: TRBD2; j_call: TRBJ2-7; v_call: TRBV7-2; clone_size: -; cdr3_nt: TGTGCCAGCAGCTGGGCCGGGACTAGCGGGAGGGTAGGCGAGCAGTACTTC; cdr3_aa: CASSWAGTSGRVGEQYF
d_call: TRBD2; j_call: TRBJ2-5; v_call: TRBV15; clone_size: -; cdr3_nt: TGTGCCACCAGCAGAGCGGGGGGGGCTTACGAGACCCAGTACTTC; cdr3_aa: CATSRAGGAYETQYF
d_call: TRBD2; j_call: TRBJ2-3; v_call: TRBV7-2; clone_size: -; cdr3_nt: TGTGCCAGCAGCTTGGCCCTAGCGGGAAGGGATACGCAGTATTTT; cdr3_aa: CASSLALAGRDTQYF
d_call: -; j_call: TRBJ1-5; v_call: TRBV27; clone_size: -; cdr3_nt: TGTGCCAGCAGTATGGGCGTGACAATCGATCAGCCCCAGCATTTT; cdr3_aa: CASSMGVTIDQPQHF
d_call: TRBD1; j_call: TRBJ2-7; v_call: TRBV6-5; clone_size: -; cdr3_nt: TGTGCCAGCAGTTACTCCAGACAGGGGGCTAAGTACGAGCAGTACTTC; cdr3_aa: CASSYSRQGAKYEQYF
d_call: -; j_call: TRBJ2-3; v_call: TRBV24-1; clone_size: -; cdr3_nt: TGTGCCACCAGTGATCTGGGGGCGACAGATACGCAGTATTTT; cdr3_aa: CATSDLGATDTQYF
d_call: TRBD1; j_call: TRBJ1-1; v_call: TRBV5-1; clone_size: once; cdr3_nt: TGCGCCAGCAGCTTCGACAGGGCGAACACTGAAGCTTTCTTT; cdr3_aa: CASSFDRANTEAFF
d_call: TRBD1; j_call: TRBJ2-5; v_call: TRBV25-1; clone_size: -; cdr3_nt: TGTGCCAGCCGAAGCTTAGCTAGGGGGCTTGGGGAGACCCAGTACTTC; cdr3_aa: CASRSLARGLGETQYF
d_call: -; j_call: TRBJ1-4; v_call: TRBV14; clone_size: -; cdr3_nt: TGTGCCAGCAGCCCGCGGGCCTCTAATGAAAAACTGTTTTTT; cdr3_aa: CASSPRASNEKLFF
d_call: TRBD1; j_call: TRBJ1-5; v_call: TRBV7-2; clone_size: -; cdr3_nt: TGTGCCAGCAGCTTAGTTCGGGGACAGATTAGCAATCAGCCCCAGCATTTT; cdr3_aa: CASSLVRGQISNQPQHF
d_call: -; j_call: TRBJ1-2; v_call: TRBV19; clone_size: once; cdr3_nt: TGTGCCAGTGCTACCTACCAGGGGACAAATGGCTACACCTTC; cdr3_aa: CASATYQGTNGYTF
d_call: -; j_call: TRBJ2-3; v_call: TRBV18; clone_size: few; cdr3_nt: TGTGCCAGTCTTAAGTCAGCGTTTACTAGCACAGATACGCAGTATTTT; cdr3_aa: CASLKSAFTSTDTQYF
d_call: TRBD2; j_call: TRBJ2-1; v_call: TRBV11-2; clone_size: -; cdr3_nt: TGTGCCAGCAGGTTCGGGCTTAGCGGGAGATCTGAGCAGTTCTTC; cdr3_aa: CASRFGLSGRSEQFF
d_call: -; j_call: TRBJ2-4; v_call: TRBV7-2; clone_size: -; cdr3_nt: TGTGCCAGCAGCTTACAATTCGGCGGGCCAAACATTCAGTACTTC; cdr3_aa: CASSLQFGGPNIQYF
d_call: TRBD2; j_call: TRBJ2-3; v_call: TRBV5-1; clone_size: -; cdr3_nt: TGCGCCAGCAGCCTACTCCTACTAGCGGCAGACGCAGATACGCAGTATTTT; cdr3_aa: CASSLLLLAADADTQYF
d_call: TRBD1; j_call: TRBJ2-7; v_call: TRBV28; clone_size: -; cdr3_nt: TGTGCCAGCAGATCCCAGGACAGGGTCTACGAGCAGTACTTC; cdr3_aa: CASRSQDRVYEQYF
d_call: -; j_call: TRBJ2-5; v_call: TRBV27; clone_size: -; cdr3_nt: TGTGCCAGCAGTGCCAGTTTTTATCAAGAGACCCAGTACTTC; cdr3_aa: CASSASFYQETQYF
d_call: TRBD1; j_call: TRBJ1-1; v_call: TRBV5-1; clone_size: many; cdr3_nt: TGCGCCAGCAGCTGGGGACAGGGTGTAGGTGTGGAAGCTTTCTTT; cdr3_aa: CASSWGQGVGVEAFF
d_call: TRBD1; j_call: TRBJ1-1; v_call: TRBV12-5; clone_size: -; cdr3_nt: TGTGCTAGTGGTTTGGTCCTGGACAGGGCGGTGAACACTGAAGCTTTCTTT; cdr3_aa: CASGLVLDRAVNTEAFF
d_call: -; j_call: TRBJ1-6; v_call: TRBV18; clone_size: -; cdr3_nt: TGTGCCAGCTCACAAGGGACACCAGATAATTCACCCCTCCACTTT; cdr3_aa: CASSQGTPDNSPLHF
d_call: -; j_call: TRBJ2-4; v_call: TRBV11-2; clone_size: -; cdr3_nt: TGTGCCAGCAGCTCTAGCGAGATAAACATTCAGTACTTC; cdr3_aa: CASSSSEINIQYF
d_call: -; j_call: TRBJ2-1; v_call: TRBV11-3; clone_size: -; cdr3_nt: TGTGCCAGCAGCTCTCTGGGGGCCAATGAGCAGTTCTTC; cdr3_aa: CASSSLGANEQFF
d_call: TRBD2; j_call: TRBJ2-7; v_call: TRBV5-1; clone_size: -; cdr3_nt: TGCGCCAGCAGCTGGGGCCTCGGCGGGGGAATTGACGAGCAGTACTTC; cdr3_aa: CASSWGLGGGIDEQYF
d_call: TRBD2; j_call: TRBJ2-1; v_call: TRBV3-1/TRBV3-2; clone_size: -; cdr3_nt: TGTGCCAGCAGCCAAGTCTTCCTAGCGGACTACAATGAGCAGTTCTTC; cdr3_aa: CASSQVFLADYNEQFF
d_call: -; j_call: TRBJ2-1; v_call: TRBV7-9; clone_size: -; cdr3_nt: TGTGCCAGCAACAAAGACGGGGAATCCTACAATGAGCAGTTCTTC; cdr3_aa: CASNKDGESYNEQFF
d_call: TRBD1; j_call: TRBJ2-4; v_call: TRBV4-3; clone_size: -; cdr3_nt: TGCGCCAGTTTTACAGGGGTGCAAAACATTCAGTACTTC; cdr3_aa: CASFTGVQNIQYF
d_call: -; j_call: TRBJ2-5; v_call: TRBV4-3; clone_size: -; cdr3_nt: TGCGCCAGCAGCCAACTGGCGGCGGGAAGCCGCCAAGAGACCCAGTACTTC; cdr3_aa: CASSQLAAGSRQETQYF
d_call: TRBD2; j_call: TRBJ2-1; v_call: TRBV2; clone_size: once; cdr3_nt: TGTGCCAGCAGGGGGACTAGCGGGAGTATCAATGAGCAGTTCTTC; cdr3_aa: CASRGTSGSINEQFF
d_call: -; j_call: TRBJ2-7; v_call: TRBV12-3/TRBV12-4; clone_size: -; cdr3_nt: TGTGCCAGCAGGATTAGTGTTTCCTACGAGCAGTACTTC; cdr3_aa: CASRISVSYEQYF
d_call: TRBD1; j_call: TRBJ1-5; v_call: TRBV5-1; clone_size: -; cdr3_nt: TGCGCCAGCAGCCCGGACAGGAACAATCAGCCCCAGCATTTT; cdr3_aa: CASSPDRNNQPQHF
d_call: TRBD2; j_call: TRBJ2-3; v_call: TRBV4-3; clone_size: -; cdr3_nt: TGCGCCAGCAGCCAAGCCGCGACTAGCGGGGCTCCAGATACGCAGTATTTT; cdr3_aa: CASSQAATSGAPDTQYF
d_call: TRBD1; j_call: TRBJ2-5; v_call: TRBV24-1; clone_size: -; cdr3_nt: TGTGCCACCTCGGACAGGGGGATGCTCCAAGAGACCCAGTACTTC; cdr3_aa: CATSDRGMLQETQYF
d_call: TRBD1; j_call: TRBJ2-5; v_call: TRBV7-2; clone_size: -; cdr3_nt: TGTGCCAGCAGTATCTCCCGGGACAGTAACACCCAGTACTTC; cdr3_aa: CASSISRDSNTQYF
d_call: TRBD1; j_call: TRBJ2-3; v_call: TRBV5-6; clone_size: -; cdr3_nt: TGTGCCAGCAGGCATGACAGGGTAGAGGGCACAGATACGCAGTATTTT; cdr3_aa: CASRHDRVEGTDTQYF
d_call: -; j_call: TRBJ1-5; v_call: TRBV7-3; clone_size: -; cdr3_nt: TGTGCCAGCAGCTTAACATACAGGGAGCCCCAGCATTTT; cdr3_aa: CASSLTYREPQHF
d_call: -; j_call: TRBJ2-7; v_call: TRBV5-4; clone_size: -; cdr3_nt: TGTGCCAGCAGCTTGGAGAATAGCGGATATCCCTCCTACGAGCAGTACTTC; cdr3_aa: CASSLENSGYPSYEQYF